Listed below are T cell receptor beta chains from one sample, sequenced in a study of cytomegalovirus exposure and HLA in healthy donors. Profiled with immunoSEQ multiplex PCR; TCRdb holds only in-frame clones, not every one. The data show about 110,000 clones, with about 87% seen just once and roughly 2% held by the top ten. Sequencing input: PBMCs. The receptor source for this set is a woman in her late teens or twenties in good health and CMV-seropositive. CDR3s include the opening cysteine and the closing phenylalanine or tryptophan. The D gene is left open where the match is weak. The size entry is marked missing in some rows and otherwise reads once, few, many or a size class.

clone_size	v_call	d_call	j_call	cdr3_nt	cdr3_aa
NA	TRBV7-9	NA	TRBJ2-3	TGTGCCAGCAGCCCTCTCAGCGACGGCTACACAGATACGCAGTATTTT	CASSPLSDGYTDTQYF
NA	TRBV11-2	TRBD2	TRBJ2-1	TGTGCCAGCAGCGGAAGGACTAGCAGATCATCTGACTCCTACAATGAGCAGTTCTTC	CASSGRTSRSSDSYNEQFF
NA	TRBV7-9	NA	TRBJ1-1	TGTGCCAGCAGCCCACTAGGCATGAACACTGAAGCTTTCTTT	CASSPLGMNTEAFF
NA	TRBV5-1	NA	TRBJ1-3	TGCGCCAGCAGCACGGATGCGGGTGGAAACACCATATATTTT	CASSTDAGGNTIYF
NA	TRBV10-3	NA	TRBJ2-1	TGTGCCATCAGTGTCGGGGCCGGAGGGGACAATGAGCAGTTCTTC	CAISVGAGGDNEQFF
NA	TRBV28	NA	TRBJ2-3	TGTGCCAGCAGTCCCGCCTTGGGGGCCTTCCACGGGAATTTT	CASSPALGAFHGNF
NA	TRBV9	TRBD2	TRBJ2-3	TGTGCCAGCAGCGGACTAGCGGGAGATACGCAGTATTTT	CASSGLAGDTQYF
NA	TRBV6-5	TRBD1	TRBJ1-1	TGTGCCAGCAGTACGGACAGGGGGCGCACTGAAGCTTTCTTT	CASSTDRGRTEAFF
NA	TRBV6-5	TRBD1	TRBJ1-5	TGTGCCAGCAGTACCGGGACAGGGGCAGGTCAGCCCCAGCATTTT	CASSTGTGAGQPQHF
NA	TRBV2	NA	TRBJ2-1	TGTGCCAGCAGTGAACTAACCCCTTACAATGAGCAGTTCTTC	CASSELTPYNEQFF
NA	TRBV21-1	NA	TRBJ2-7	TGTGCCAGCAGCAAAGCTGCCTGTAGCGGGGGTCCCCACGGGTCCTACGAGCAGTACTTC	CASSKAACSGGPHGSYEQYF
NA	TRBV4-1	TRBD2	TRBJ2-5	TGCGCCAGCAGCCAGGAAAGCGGGGGGGCCTGGGAGACCCAGTACTTC	CASSQESGGAWETQYF
few	TRBV12-2	NA	TRBJ1-6	TGTGCAAGTCGCGTCTCCGGGGAGCCACCCCTCCACTTT	CASRVSGEPPLHF
NA	TRBV18	TRBD1	TRBJ2-2	TGTGCCAGCTCACCACCAGGGACAGGGGACACCGGGGAGCTGTTTTTT	CASSPPGTGDTGELFF